This entry lists 31 T cell receptor beta chains sequenced from one sample in a study of response to subunit inactivated influenza vaccine. Via MiXCR, TCRdb re-called the RT-PCR reads, giving one row per CDR3 protein. The sample records 650,000 or so distinct CDR3 sequences, 14% being singletons. The sequenced sample was PBMCs from blood, obtained about 14 days before vaccination. The receptors here all came from a man aged 50-59 years who received an inactivated influenza vaccine.

This clonotype was picked up many times. This sequence joins TRBV7-2 and TRBJ2-7, with 7 bases matching TRBD1. V shed 5 bases and J 5 bases; nucleotides not matched to a gene: 12. Germline CDR1 is SGHTA and CDR2 is FQGNSA. CDR3 length: 15 amino acids. The CDR3 nucleotides are TGTGCCAGCAGCCGGATGACAGGGATGGGTCACGAGCAGTACTTC. Residues: CASSRMTGMGHEQYF.

Many counts were recorded for this clonotype. The DNA of the CDR3 is TGTGCCAGCAGCTTAGGGAGCAGCGCAGATACGCAGTATTTT. As protein: CASSLGSSADTQYF. The chain employs TRBV11-2 and TRBJ2-3; D unclear. Trimming pared 1 base from V and 4 bases from J, leaving 9 bases between. The CDR3 has 14 amino acids. Germline V CDR1 and CDR2: SGHAT, FQNNGV.

V gene TRBV5-1 combines with J gene TRBJ2-6; D is uncertain. The V gene's germline CDR1 is SGHRS and CDR2 YFSETQ. Deletions cut 2 bases from V and 0 bases from J, with 9 bases between. This CDR3 contains 16 residues. CDR3 region: CASSFGPTSGANVLTF. DNA for the CDR3: TGCGCCAGCAGCTTTGGACCGACCTCTGGGGCCAACGTCCTGACTTTC.

The DNA of the CDR3 is TGCGCCAGCAGCCAATTAGTGGGGAGAGCGCAAGAGACCCAGTACTTC. As protein: CASSQLVGRAQETQYF. This chain uses TRBV4-3 with TRBJ2-5; maybe TRBD2 (5 bases). V lost 2 bases and J 2 bases, leaving 15 bases between the germline ends. Germline V gene data show CDR1 as LGHNA and CDR2 as YSLEER. CDR3 length: 16 residues.

The sample holds a few counts of this clonotype. The chain is built from TRBV12-3 or TRBV12-4 and TRBJ1-1, with TRBD1 as a possible D gene (6 bases). This CDR3 has 14 residues. V gave up 6 bases and J gave up 3 bases, with 14 bases separating them. The CDR3 reads CASSPQGYHTEAFF. CDR3 in DNA: TGTGCCAGCAGCCCGCAGGGGTACCACACTGAAGCTTTCTTT.

This clonotype occurred a few times. The rearrangement uses TRBV12-3 or TRBV12-4 and TRBJ1-6; a possible D gene is TRBD1 (5 bases). Trimming left V 6 bases short and J 9 bases short, with 12 bases between. The CDR3 has 13 amino acids. DNA of the CDR3: TGTGCCAGCAGGAGGGGAGTAGGTTCACCCCTCCACTTT. Amino acid sequence: CASRRGVGSPLHF.

Only a few counts were recorded for this clonotype. The gene calls are TRBV4-1 and TRBJ1-4; D may be TRBD1 (5 bases). Trimming stripped 3 bases from V and 0 bases from J, with 20 bases between. CDR1 is MGHRA, CDR2 YSYEKL, per germline. The CDR3 is 19 amino acids. The CDR3 DNA reads as TGCGCCAGCAGCCATCGATATTTAGACGGAGGGGCAACTAATGAAAAACTGTTTTTT. Residues: CASSHRYLDGGATNEKLFF.

The CDR3 loop reads CASSLDVWSPLHF. The CDR3 nucleotides are TGTGCCAGCAGCTTAGACGTCTGGTCACCCCTCCACTTT. The J gene is TRBJ1-6, the V gene TRBV7-9; D is unclear. Germline V gene sequence: CDR1 SEHNR, CDR2 FQNEAQ (reference sequence). V was clipped by 1 base and J by 10 bases, with 8 bases between them. The CDR3 runs 13 residues.

The CDR3 region has the DNA TGCGCCAGCAGCCCCGGGACTAGCGGGGGGGCCGGAGAGACCCAGTACTTC. It translates to CASSPGTSGGAGETQYF. The chain links TRBV10-1 to TRBJ2-5, with 16 nucleotides matching TRBD2. The CDR3 spans 17 residues. J lost 4 bases, V lost 6 bases, and 8 bases had no gene match. Germline CDR1 WNHNN, CDR2 SYGVQD (reference sequence).

The chain employs TRBV4-1 and TRBJ2-3, with TRBD2 matching over 10 bases. Per the germline V gene, CDR1 is MGHRA and CDR2 is YSYEKL. The CDR3 has 16 amino acids. With 4 bases clipped from V and 4 bases from J, the junction kept 8 bases outside the gene matches. CDR3 amino acids: CASSREASGGSDTQYF. DNA of the CDR3: TGCGCCAGCAGCCGAGAAGCTAGCGGGGGCTCAGATACGCAGTATTTT.

This clonotype was counted only a few times. This chain uses TRBV5-1 with TRBJ2-1; D remains ambiguous. V lost 4 bases, J lost 4 bases, and 12 bases lay in between. Germline assignment: CDR1 SGHRS and CDR2 YFSETQ. This CDR3 is built from 14 residues. This CDR3 reads CASSKDGVYNEQFF. The CDR3 nucleotides are TGCGCCAGCAGCAAGGACGGAGTATACAATGAGCAGTTCTTC.

This clonotype was counted a few times. This chain uses TRBV7-2 with TRBJ1-3, with 9 bases that match TRBD1. Per the germline V gene, CDR1 is SGHTA and CDR2 is FQGNSA. The length of the CDR3 is 17 residues. V dropped 5 bases and J dropped 0; count of bases not matched to a gene: 8. The CDR3 bases are TGTGCCAGCAGCACGACCGGGACAGGGACCTCTGGAAACACCATATATTTT. Protein sequence: CASSTTGTGTSGNTIYF.

The table lists this clonotype with a few counts. This sequence joins TRBV20-1 and TRBJ1-5; D is unclear. Germline assignment: CDR1 DFQATT and CDR2 SNEGSKA (reference sequence). The CDR3 length is 16 residues. V was shortened by 3 bases and J by 4 bases, with 19 bases between the two germline ends. CDR3 in DNA: TGCAGTGCTAGGGGCGGTTATGCCCGACTAAATCAGCCCCAGCATTTT. Translating it yields CSARGGYARLNQPQHF.

Remarks on this clonotype: A much larger clone differs from this one at a single base, so this may be a read error. This chain connects TRBV6-2 or TRBV6-3 to TRBJ2-3; 12 bases are shared with TRBD1. Germline V gene data show CDR1 as MNHEY and CDR2 as SVGEGT. J lost 5 bases, V lost 4 bases, and 7 bases had no gene match. The CDR3 runs to 16 residues. For the CDR3, the DNA is TGTGCCAGCAGTTCCCGGGACAGGGGGCCGATAGATACGCAGTATTTT. This gives the protein CASSSRDRGPIDTQYF.

V gene TRBV28 combines with J gene TRBJ1-3, with D possibly matching TRBD1 (5 bases). From germline, CDR1 is MDHEN and CDR2 SYDVKM. The CDR3 sequence is 14 residues long. Trimming left V 1 base short and J 7 bases short, with 11 bases between. CDR3 protein: CASSLSPGRNTIYF. CDR3 DNA sequence: TGTGCCAGCAGTTTATCTCCAGGGAGGAACACCATATATTTT.

The V and J genes are TRBV18 and TRBJ2-2, with D possibly being TRBD1 (5 bases). Looked up from germline, CDR1 is KGHSH and CDR2 is LQKENI. Trimming removed 5 bases from V and 3 bases from J, with 10 bases in between. This CDR3 has 14 amino acids. The CDR3: CASSVGQDTGELFF. CDR3 nucleotides: TGTGCCAGCTCAGTGGGGCAAGACACCGGGGAGCTGTTTTTT.

In its sample, this clonotype was seen a few times. The genes are TRBV10-3 and TRBJ2-1; D is perhaps TRBD2 (6 bases). CDR1 is ENHRY and CDR2 is SYGVKD in the germline V gene. This CDR3 spans 15 amino acids. V was shortened by 3 bases and J by 8 bases, with 17 bases between the two germline ends. CDR3 protein: CAISEFGIREYEQFF. In DNA, the CDR3 is TGTGCCATCAGTGAATTCGGGATCCGGGAGTATGAGCAGTTCTTC.

There are many counts of this clonotype. The V call is TRBV7-3, the J call TRBJ2-1; TRBD1 agrees at 8 bases. This CDR3 has 15 amino acids. V was pared by 2 bases and J by 3 bases, with 3 bases of the junction left unmatched. The V gene's germline CDR1 is SGHTA and CDR2 FQGTGA. Here the CDR3 reads CASSLWGTGYNEQFF. For the CDR3, the DNA is TGTGCCAGCAGCTTATGGGGGACAGGCTACAATGAGCAGTTCTTC.

The sample holds many counts of this clonotype. DNA of the CDR3: TGCGCCAGCAGCACCATGTCTAGCGGACAAGAGACCCAGTACTTC. Translated: CASSTMSSGQETQYF. The chain links TRBV5-1 to TRBJ2-5; 7 bases align to TRBD2. Germline lookup yields CDR1 SGHRS and CDR2 YFSETQ. V was pared by 4 bases and J by 2 bases, with 8 bases of the junction left unmatched. The CDR3 runs 15 residues.

The V and J genes are TRBV12-3 or TRBV12-4 and TRBJ1-4; weak D call: TRBD1 (5 bases). This CDR3 contains 17 residues. Trimming stripped 5 bases from V and 0 bases from J, with 16 bases between. Here the CDR3 DNA reads TGTGCCAGCAGTCTGGGACGGAGAACTTCAACTAATGAAAAACTGTTTTTT. Amino acid sequence: CASSLGRRTSTNEKLFF.

This clonotype was picked up a small number of times. This chain links TRBV29-1 with TRBJ1-2, with 9 bases fitting TRBD1. CDR1 and CDR2 (germline): SQVTM, ANQGSEA. Germline trimming cut 3 bases from V and 4 bases from J; bases unmatched to any gene: 6. The CDR3 length is 14 residues. CDR3 DNA sequence: TGCAGCGTTGAGACCCGGACAGGGGCCTATGGCTACACCTTC. Residues: CSVETRTGAYGYTF.

This clonotype was observed a handful of times. V usage is TRBV12-3 or TRBV12-4 and J usage is TRBJ1-5; D not certain. Trimming cost V 1 base and J 0 bases, with 10 bases left between them. CDR3 length equals 16 residues. CDR3 amino acids: CASSLGPTVSNQPQHF. The DNA of the CDR3 is TGTGCCAGCAGTTTAGGTCCGACGGTTAGCAATCAGCCCCAGCATTTT.

The chain carries TRBV24-1 and TRBJ2-1; TRBD1 or TRBD2 may be the D gene (6 bases each). The germline V gene has CDR1 KGHDR and CDR2 SFDVKD. The CDR3 covers 14 residues. The ends were cut back, 7 bases at V and 7 bases at J, with 16 bases in the middle. For the CDR3, the DNA is TGTGCCACCAGCGGAGGGGGTCTAGGGAATGAGCAGTTCTTC. Its protein product is CATSGGGLGNEQFF.

This clonotype was counted ten times or more. The chain combines TRBV7-3 with TRBJ2-1; 9 nucleotides agree with TRBD1. This CDR3 has 18 amino acids. CDR1 SGHTA and CDR2 FQGTGA come from the germline V gene. Germline trimming cut 0 bases from V and 2 bases from J; bases unmatched to any gene: 8. The CDR3 DNA is TGTGCCAGCAGCTTAACGGGGTTTGGGGACAGGGCCTACAATGAGCAGTTCTTC. This sequence encodes CASSLTGFGDRAYNEQFF.

The chain is built from TRBV7-2 and TRBJ2-1; D is possibly TRBD2 (6 bases). The germline V gene encodes CDR1 SGHTA and CDR2 FQGNSA. The length of the CDR3 is 15 residues. Trimming removed 5 bases from V and 2 bases from J, with 13 bases in between. CDR3: CASSTSGAAYNEQFF. The CDR3 DNA is TGTGCCAGCAGCACCTCGGGAGCGGCCTACAATGAGCAGTTCTTC.

The V and J genes are TRBV5-1 and TRBJ2-7; tentative D call: TRBD2 (5 bases). Trimming stripped 4 bases from V and 0 bases from J, with 11 bases between. Germline loops: CDR1 SGHRS, CDR2 YFSETQ. The CDR3 contains 14 residues. The CDR3: CASSPGGLSYEQYF. The CDR3 region has the DNA TGCGCCAGCAGCCCGGGCGGGCTCTCCTACGAGCAGTACTTC.

This chain uses TRBV24-1 with TRBJ1-2; D remains unclear. CDR3 length equals 11 residues. With 1 base removed from V and 8 bases from J, the gap between germline ends came to 4 bases. CDR1 is KGHDR and CDR2 is SFDVKD in the germline V gene. CDR3 sequence: CATSDFGGYTF. The CDR3 nucleotides are TGTGCCACCAGTGATTTCGGGGGCTACACCTTC.

The chain has TRBV12-3 or TRBV12-4 and TRBJ2-7, with 8 bases fitting TRBD1. The CDR3 is made up of 15 amino acids. The trim removed 5 bases at V and 3 bases at J, leaving 9 bases unmatched. The CDR3 here is CASSPTGGRFYEQYF. CDR3 sequence (DNA): TGTGCCAGCAGTCCTACAGGGGGTAGGTTCTACGAGCAGTACTTC.

This clonotype was observed a handful of times. The genes are TRBV10-3 and TRBJ2-7; possibly TRBD1 for D (7 bases). V was pared by 0 bases and J by 3 bases, with 12 bases between. In germline, CDR1 is ENHRY, CDR2 SYGVKD. CDR3 length: 15 residues. CDR3 bases: TGTGCCATCAGTGAGTCCGGAGGGGGCCTCTACGAGCAGTACTTC. Amino acid sequence: CAISESGGGLYEQYF.

This clonotype appeared a few times. The chain employs TRBV7-9 and TRBJ2-1, with TRBD2 as a possible D gene (6 bases). V was cut by 4 bases and J by 7 bases, with 17 bases left in between. Per germline, CDR1 SEHNR and CDR2 FQNEAQ (reference sequence). The CDR3 spans 15 residues. The CDR3 sequence is CASSWDWSLGNEQFF. CDR3 DNA: TGTGCCAGCAGCTGGGACTGGTCCTTGGGGAATGAGCAGTTCTTC.

This clonotype was found once. Written as DNA, the CDR3 is TGTGCCAGCAGCAATCTAGGGCGGGAGCGGACCAACTCCTACAATGAGCAGTTCTTC. Translating gives CASSNLGRERTNSYNEQFF. The V call is TRBV4-2, the J call TRBJ2-1, with 7 positions matching TRBD2. This CDR3 spans 19 amino acids. Germline loops: CDR1 LGHNA, CDR2 YNFKEQ. The V and J ends lost 5 bases and 0 bases, in that order; junction bases with no gene match: 16.